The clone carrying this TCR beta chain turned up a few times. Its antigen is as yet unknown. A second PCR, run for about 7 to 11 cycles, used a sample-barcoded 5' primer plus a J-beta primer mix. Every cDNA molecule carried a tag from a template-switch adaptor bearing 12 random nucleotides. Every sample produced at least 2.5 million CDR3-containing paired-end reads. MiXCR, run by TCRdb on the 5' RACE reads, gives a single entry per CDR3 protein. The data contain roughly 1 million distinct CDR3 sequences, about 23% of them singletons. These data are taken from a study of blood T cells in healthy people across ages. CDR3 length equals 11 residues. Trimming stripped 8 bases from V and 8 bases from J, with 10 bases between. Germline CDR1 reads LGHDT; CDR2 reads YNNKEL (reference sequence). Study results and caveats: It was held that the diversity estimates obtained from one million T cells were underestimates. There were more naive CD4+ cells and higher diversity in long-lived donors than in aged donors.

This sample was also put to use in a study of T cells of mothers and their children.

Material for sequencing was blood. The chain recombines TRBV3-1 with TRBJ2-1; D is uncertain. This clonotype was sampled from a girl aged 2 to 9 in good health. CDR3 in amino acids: CASGLTHEQFF. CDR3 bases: TGTGCCAGCGGTCTTACTCATGAGCAGTTCTTC.